This TCR beta chain was found in a study of shared clonotypes between healthy human individuals. Assay used: immunoSEQ multiplex PCR; TCRdb lists only in-frame clones, some missing. The sample records more than 2,000,000 clones, 93% being singletons. Trimming shortened V by 2 bases and J by 3 bases, and 14 bases separated the two germline ends. Germline V lookup: CDR1 SEHNR, CDR2 FQNEAQ (reference sequence). The CDR3 is 16 amino acids. This sequence was found in a man aged 18 to 29 in good health. Some clones in this sample may be carry-over from other donors' samples. The chain combines TRBV7-9 with TRBJ2-1, with D unresolved. The specimen was naive CD4+ T cells from PBMCs. Subset: CD45RA+ positively selected. The chain's CDR3 is CASSLTSPYNYNEQFF. CDR3 bases: TGTGCCAGCAGCTTAACGTCCCCTTATAACTACAATGAGCAGTTCTTC.